Each of the 9 T cell receptor beta chains below was sequenced from the same sample in a study of shared clonotypes between healthy human individuals. TCRdb keeps only in-frame clones here, not all; method: immunoSEQ multiplex PCR. Among around 2,100,000 clones listed, roughly 95% were seen once. The naive CD8 subset, CD45RO-negative cells positively selected for CCR7, excluded terminally differentiated effector memory CD45RA+ cells. Sequenced: naive CD8+ T cells sorted from blood. The source is a man younger than 30 in good health.

The chain employs TRBV12-5 and TRBJ2-5; D perhaps matches TRBD1 (5 bases). The V gene lost 2 bases and the J gene lost 5 bases, with 18 bases spanning the gap. The CDR3 extends over 16 amino acids. CDR1 is LGHNT, CDR2 FRNRAP, per germline. The CDR3 DNA follows: TGTGCTAGTGGTTTGTGGCAAGGGGTTATGTCGGAGACCCAGTACTTC. It specifies CASGLWQGVMSETQYF.

In the case of this clone: The same CDR3 is also encoded by other DNA sequences in this sample. The chain uses TRBV4-1 and TRBJ2-7; the match to TRBD1 covers 7 bases. This CDR3 has 14 residues. CDR1 is MGHRA and CDR2 is YSYEKL in the germline V gene. V dropped 1 base and J dropped 0; count of bases not matched to a gene: 0. Here the CDR3 DNA reads TGCGCCAGCAGCCAAGGACAGGGCTCCTACGAGCAGTACTTC. This sequence encodes CASSQGQGSYEQYF.

In regard to this clone: Other DNA sequences in this specimen translate into the identical CDR3. The chain uses TRBV30 and TRBJ2-1, with D tentatively TRBD1 or TRBD2 (5 bases each). This CDR3 has 16 amino acids. Trimming removed 0 bases at V and 2 bases at J, with 14 bases between. Germline values: CDR1 GTSNPN, CDR2 SVGIG (reference sequence). The CDR3 protein is CAWSVRGGWTYNEQFF. The CDR3 DNA is TGTGCCTGGAGTGTACGGGGCGGGTGGACCTACAATGAGCAGTTCTTC.

The genes are TRBV4-3 and TRBJ2-5; tentatively, D is TRBD2 (6 bases). This CDR3 is built from 17 residues. V dropped 0 bases and J dropped 3 bases, with 17 bases sitting between them. Germline loops: CDR1 LGHNA, CDR2 YSLEER. CDR3 protein: CASSQDINGGAEETQYF. In DNA form, the CDR3 reads TGCGCCAGCAGCCAAGATATAAACGGGGGTGCAGAAGAGACCCAGTACTTC.

This clone is a singleton in its sample. This chain connects TRBV9 to TRBJ1-1, with 10 bases identical to TRBD1. The V and J ends lost 3 bases and 0 bases, in that order; junction bases with no gene match: 5. Germline V lookup: CDR1 SGDLS, CDR2 YYNGEE. CDR3 length: 16 amino acids. CDR3 DNA sequence: TGTGCCAGCAGCGCGGGACAGGGGAACATGAACACTGAAGCTTTCTTT. It codes for CASSAGQGNMNTEAFF.

The V call is TRBV6-1, the J call TRBJ1-5; D remains unclear. The CDR3 contains 14 residues. V was pared by 3 bases and J by 4 bases, with 10 bases between. CDR1 is MNHNS and CDR2 is SASEGT in the germline V gene. As DNA, the CDR3 is TGTGCCAGCAGTGACTTGGGATCAAATCAGCCCCAGCATTTT. Translation: CASSDLGSNQPQHF.

The V and J genes are TRBV7-6 and TRBJ2-3; TRBD2 is a possible D gene (6 bases). In germline, CDR1 is SGHVS, CDR2 FNYEAQ. This CDR3 has 14 amino acids. Trimming shortened V by 4 bases and J by 2 bases, and 10 bases separated the two germline ends. CDR3 bases: TGTGCCAGCAGCTCGGGACTCTACACAGATACGCAGTATTTT. Protein product: CASSSGLYTDTQYF.

The chain carries TRBV5-1 and TRBJ2-7; D remains ambiguous. Germline CDR1 is SGHRS and CDR2 is YFSETQ. The ends were cut back, 0 bases at V and 6 bases at J, with 7 bases in the middle. The CDR3 sequence is 12 residues long. The CDR3 DNA follows: TGCGCCAGCAGCTTGGATGTAGGCGAGCAGTACTTC. It translates to CASSLDVGEQYF.

J is TRBJ2-3 and V is TRBV10-3; 8 bases fit TRBD2. The ends lost 3 bases at V and 4 bases at J; junction bases unmatched: 6. The germline V gene encodes CDR1 ENHRY and CDR2 SYGVKD. This CDR3 has 15 residues. For the CDR3, the DNA is TGTGCCATCAGTGATCCAGCGGGAGTGGCAGATACGCAGTATTTT. Protein: CAISDPAGVADTQYF.